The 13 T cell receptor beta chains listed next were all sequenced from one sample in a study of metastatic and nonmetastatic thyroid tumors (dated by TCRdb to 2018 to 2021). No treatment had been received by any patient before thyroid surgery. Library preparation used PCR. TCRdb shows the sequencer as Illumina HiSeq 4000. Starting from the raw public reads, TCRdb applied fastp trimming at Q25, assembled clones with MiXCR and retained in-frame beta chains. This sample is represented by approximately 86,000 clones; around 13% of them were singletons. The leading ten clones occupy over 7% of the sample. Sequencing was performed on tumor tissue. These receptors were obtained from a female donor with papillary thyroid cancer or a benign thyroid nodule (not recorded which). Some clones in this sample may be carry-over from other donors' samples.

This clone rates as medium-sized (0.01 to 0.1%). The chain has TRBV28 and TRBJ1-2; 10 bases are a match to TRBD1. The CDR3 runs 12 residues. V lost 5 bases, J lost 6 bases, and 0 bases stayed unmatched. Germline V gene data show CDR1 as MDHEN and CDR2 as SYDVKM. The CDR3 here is CASSGQGDGYTF. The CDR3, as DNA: TGTGCCAGCAGTGGACAGGGGGATGGCTACACCTTC.

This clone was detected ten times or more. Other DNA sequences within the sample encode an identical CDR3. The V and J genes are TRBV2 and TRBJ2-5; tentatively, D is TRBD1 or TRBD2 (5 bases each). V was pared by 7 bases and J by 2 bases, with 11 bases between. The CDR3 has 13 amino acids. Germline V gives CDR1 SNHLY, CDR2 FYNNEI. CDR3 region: CASKKGRQETQYF. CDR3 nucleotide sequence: TGTGCCAGCAAAAAGGGACGGCAAGAGACCCAGTACTTC.

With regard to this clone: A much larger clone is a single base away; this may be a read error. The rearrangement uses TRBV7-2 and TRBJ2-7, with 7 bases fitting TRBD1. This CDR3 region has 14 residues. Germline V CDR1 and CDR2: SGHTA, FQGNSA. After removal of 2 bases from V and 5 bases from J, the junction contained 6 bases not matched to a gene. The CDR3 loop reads CASSLWDSDHEQYF. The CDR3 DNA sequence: TGTGCCAGCAGCTTATGGGACAGTGACCACGAGCAGTACTTC.

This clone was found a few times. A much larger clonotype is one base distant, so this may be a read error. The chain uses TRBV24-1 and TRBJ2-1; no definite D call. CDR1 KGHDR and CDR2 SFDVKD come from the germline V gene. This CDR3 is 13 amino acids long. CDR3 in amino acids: CVTLTKSYNEQFF. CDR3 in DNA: TGTGTCACGTTGACCAAATCCTACAATGAGCAGTTCTTC.

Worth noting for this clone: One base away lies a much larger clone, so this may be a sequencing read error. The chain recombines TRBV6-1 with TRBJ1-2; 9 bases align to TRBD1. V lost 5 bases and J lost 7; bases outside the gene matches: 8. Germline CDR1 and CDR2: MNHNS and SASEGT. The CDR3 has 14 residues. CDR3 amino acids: CASSKPGQGFGYTF. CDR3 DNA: TGTGCCAGCAGTAAACCGGGACAGGGCTTTGGCTACACCTTC.

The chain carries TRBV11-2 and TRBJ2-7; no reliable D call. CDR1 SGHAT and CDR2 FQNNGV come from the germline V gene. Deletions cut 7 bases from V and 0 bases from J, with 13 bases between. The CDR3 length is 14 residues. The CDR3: CASIPPRTSYEQYF. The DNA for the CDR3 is TGTGCCAGCATCCCACCTAGGACCTCCTACGAGCAGTACTTC. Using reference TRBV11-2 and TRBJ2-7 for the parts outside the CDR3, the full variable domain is EAGVAQSPRYKIIEKRQSVAFWCNPISGHATLYWYQQILGQGPKLLIQFQNNGVVDDSQLPKDRFSAERLKGVDSTLKIQPAKLEDSAVYLCASIPPRTSYEQYFGPGTRLTVT.

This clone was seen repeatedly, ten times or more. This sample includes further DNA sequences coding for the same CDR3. The DNA of the CDR3 is TGTGCCAGCAGCCAGGGGATGACTAGCGGGAGAGAGACCCAGTACTTC. This translates into CASSQGMTSGRETQYF. This chain uses TRBV28 with TRBJ2-5; 12 positions agree with TRBD2. There are 16 residues in the CDR3. Looked up from germline, CDR1 is MDHEN and CDR2 is SYDVKM. Trimming took 6 bases from V and 4 from J; bases not matched to a gene: 9.

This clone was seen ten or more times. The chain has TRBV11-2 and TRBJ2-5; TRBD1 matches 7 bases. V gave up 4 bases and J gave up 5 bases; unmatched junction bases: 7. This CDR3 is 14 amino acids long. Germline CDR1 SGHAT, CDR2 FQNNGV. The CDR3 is CASSSPGGSETQYF. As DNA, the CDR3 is TGTGCCAGCAGCTCACCAGGGGGTTCTGAGACCCAGTACTTC.

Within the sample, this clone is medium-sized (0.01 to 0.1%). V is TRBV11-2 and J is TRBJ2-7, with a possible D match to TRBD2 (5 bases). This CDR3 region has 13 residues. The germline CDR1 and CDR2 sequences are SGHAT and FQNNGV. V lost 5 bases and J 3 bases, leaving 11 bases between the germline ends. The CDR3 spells CASSLRRDYEQYF. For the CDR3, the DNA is TGTGCCAGCAGCCTCCGACGGGACTACGAGCAGTACTTC. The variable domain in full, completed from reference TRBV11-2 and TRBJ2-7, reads EAGVAQSPRYKIIEKRQSVAFWCNPISGHATLYWYQQILGQGPKLLIQFQNNGVVDDSQLPKDRFSAERLKGVDSTLKIQPAKLEDSAVYLCASSLRRDYEQYFGPGTRLTVT.

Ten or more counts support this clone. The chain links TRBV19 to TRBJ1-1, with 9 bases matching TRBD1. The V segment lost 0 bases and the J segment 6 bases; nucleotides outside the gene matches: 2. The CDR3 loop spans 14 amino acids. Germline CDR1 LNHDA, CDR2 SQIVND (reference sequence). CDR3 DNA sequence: TGTGCCAGTAGTATAGATCGACAGGGGGCTGAAGCTTTCTTT. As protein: CASSIDRQGAEAFF.

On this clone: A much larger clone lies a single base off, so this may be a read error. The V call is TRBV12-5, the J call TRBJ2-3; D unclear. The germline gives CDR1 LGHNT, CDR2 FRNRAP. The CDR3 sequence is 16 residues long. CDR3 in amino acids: CVSVEPKGLNTDTQYF. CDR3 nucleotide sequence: TGTGTTAGTGTCGAACCCAAGGGCCTTAACACAGATACGCAGTATTTT.

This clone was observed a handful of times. The CDR3 here is CASSLGQSSEKLFF. The CDR3 DNA is TGCGCCAGCAGCTTGGGACAGAGTAGTGAAAAACTGTTTTTT. This chain joins TRBV5-1 and TRBJ1-4; possible D gene TRBD1, 5 bases. The ends were cut back, 0 bases at V and 7 bases at J, with 10 bases in the middle. Looked up from germline, CDR1 is SGHRS and CDR2 is YFSETQ. This CDR3 has 14 residues.

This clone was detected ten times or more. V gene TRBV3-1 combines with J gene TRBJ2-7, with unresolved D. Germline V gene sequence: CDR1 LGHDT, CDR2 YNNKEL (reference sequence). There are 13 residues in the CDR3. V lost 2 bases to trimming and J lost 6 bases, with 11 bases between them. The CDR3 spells CASSQTQSGEQYF. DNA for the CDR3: TGTGCCAGCAGCCAAACCCAGTCAGGCGAGCAGTACTTC.